One sample yielded the 5 T cell receptor beta chains listed below, sequenced in a study of identical twins. Using its own MiXCR run on the 5' RACE reads, TCRdb lists one record per CDR3 protein. Among about 690,000 distinct CDR3 sequences listed, approximately 6% were seen once. The sequencing sample was made of naive T cells sorted from blood. These receptors came from a man aged 18 to 29 in good health.

This clonotype was counted a few times. J is TRBJ2-1 and V is TRBV3-1; D unclear. CDR3 length: 12 amino acids. Germline V CDR1 and CDR2: LGHDT, YNNKEL (reference sequence). V shed 4 bases and J shed 7 bases, with 8 bases lying between them. CDR3 DNA sequence: TGTGCCAGCAGCCGAGCGTTGAATGAGCAGTTCTTC. Translation gives CASSRALNEQFF.

In its sample, this clonotype was seen a few times. V usage is TRBV9 and J usage is TRBJ2-7, with 10 bases aligning to TRBD2. The CDR3 contains 17 residues. Germline V lookup: CDR1 SGDLS, CDR2 YYNGEE. Trimming took 0 bases from V and 6 from J; bases not matched to a gene: 12. CDR3 coding DNA: TGTGCCAGCAGCGTAGCTAAAGAGCGGGAGGGGTTCAGCGAGCAGTACGTC. Protein product: CASSVAKEREGFSEQYV.

V usage is TRBV5-1 and J usage is TRBJ1-5, with D unclear. Germline CDR1 SGHRS, CDR2 YFSETQ. The CDR3 length is 15 residues. V was pared by 4 bases and J by 4 bases, with 15 bases between. This CDR3 reads CASSLSRSQNQPQHF. CDR3 DNA: TGCGCCAGCAGCCTATCGAGGTCCCAAAATCAGCCCCAGCATTTT.

The chain has TRBV11-3 and TRBJ2-5; 9 bases match TRBD1. The CDR3 has 15 amino acids. CDR1 and CDR2 (germline): SGHNT, YENEEA. J lost 4 bases, V lost 5 bases, and 8 bases had no gene match. The CDR3 sequence: CASSRPGQGGETQYF. The CDR3 DNA follows: TGTGCCAGCAGCAGACCGGGACAGGGAGGAGAGACCCAGTACTTC. Using reference TRBV11-3 and TRBJ2-5 for the parts outside the CDR3, the full variable domain is EAGVVQSPRYKIIEKKQPVAFWCNPISGHNTLYWYLQNLGQGPELLIRYENEEAVDDSQLPKDRFSAERLKGVDSTLKIQPAELGDSAVYLCASSRPGQGGETQYFGPGTRLLVL.

Many counts were recorded for this clonotype. CDR3: CASRQDRDEQYF. CDR3 sequence (DNA): TGCGCCAGCAGACAGGACAGGGACGAGCAGTACTTC. The V call is TRBV5-1, the J call TRBJ2-7, with 8 positions matching TRBD1. Germline-derived CDR1 and CDR2 are SGHRS and YFSETQ. Trimming took 5 bases from V and 5 from J; bases not matched to a gene: 3. The CDR3 loop spans 12 amino acids.